This TCR beta chain is from a study of blood T cell repertoires in COVID-19. About the research overall: COVID-19 samples from acute and convalescent phases originated in the United States, Italy and Spain. The analysed material was cDNA or gDNA that came from T cells, B-cell-depleted T cells, or PBMCs.

Clones were sequenced by immunoSEQ multiplex PCR, and TCRdb holds only the in-frame ones, with some missing. This table holds fewer than 350,000 clones, 85% found once. CDR1 and CDR2 (germline): SGHAT, FQNNGV. CDR3 size: 15 residues. Trimming left V 1 base short and J 2 bases short, with 12 bases between. The source of this sequence is a human donor in a cohort sampled during active COVID-19. Specimen: peripheral blood. The chain couples TRBV11-2 to TRBJ2-7; unclear D gene. CDR3 DNA: TGTGCCAGCAGCTTAGGCGGAGTGATAACCTACGAGCAGTACTTC. Its protein is CASSLGGVITYEQYF. The complete variable domain, with remaining parts taken from reference TRBV11-2 and TRBJ2-7, reads EAGVAQSPRYKIIEKRQSVAFWCNPISGHATLYWYQQILGQGPKLLIQFQNNGVVDDSQLPKDRFSAERLKGVDSTLKIQPAKLEDSAVYLCASSLGGVITYEQYFGPGTRLTVT.